This T cell receptor beta chain comes out of a study of shared clonotypes between healthy human individuals. This clone was detected once. Profiling relied on immunoSEQ multiplex PCR, and the TCRdb table lists in-frame clones only, not all of them. The sample includes approximately 350,000 clones, approximately 79% of them seen just once. Germline lookup yields CDR1 SGHVS and CDR2 FQNEAQ. The CDR3 covers 16 residues. The V segment lost 1 base and the J segment 7 bases; nucleotides outside the gene matches: 4. Sequenced input: memory CD4+ T cells sorted from blood. Subset described: CD45RA-negative fraction. V and J are TRBV7-8 and TRBJ2-1, with 13 bases that match TRBD2. This clonotype was sampled from a man aged 25-45 years in good health. CDR3 in amino acids: CASSLGRTSGRNEQFF. The CDR3 DNA reads as TGTGCCAGCAGCTTAGGTCGGACTAGCGGGAGAAATGAGCAGTTCTTC.